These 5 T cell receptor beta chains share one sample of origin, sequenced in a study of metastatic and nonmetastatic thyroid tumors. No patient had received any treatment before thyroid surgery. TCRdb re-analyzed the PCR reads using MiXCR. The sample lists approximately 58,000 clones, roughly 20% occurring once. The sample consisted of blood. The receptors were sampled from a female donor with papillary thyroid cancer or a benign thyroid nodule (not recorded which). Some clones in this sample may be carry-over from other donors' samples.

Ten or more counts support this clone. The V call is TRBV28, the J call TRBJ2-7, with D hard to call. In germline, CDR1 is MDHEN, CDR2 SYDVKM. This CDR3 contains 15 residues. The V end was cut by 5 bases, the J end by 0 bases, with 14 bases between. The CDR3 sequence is CASSPRHFSSYEQYF. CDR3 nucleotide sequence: TGTGCCAGCAGTCCTAGACACTTCAGCTCCTACGAGCAGTACTTC.

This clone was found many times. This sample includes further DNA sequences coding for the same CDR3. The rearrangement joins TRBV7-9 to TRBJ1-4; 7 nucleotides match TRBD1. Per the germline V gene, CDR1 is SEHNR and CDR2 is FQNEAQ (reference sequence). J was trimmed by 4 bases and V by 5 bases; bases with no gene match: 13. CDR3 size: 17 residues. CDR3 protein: CASSILPTGAGNEKLFF. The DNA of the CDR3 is TGTGCCAGCAGCATACTCCCTACAGGGGCCGGTAATGAAAAACTGTTTTTT.

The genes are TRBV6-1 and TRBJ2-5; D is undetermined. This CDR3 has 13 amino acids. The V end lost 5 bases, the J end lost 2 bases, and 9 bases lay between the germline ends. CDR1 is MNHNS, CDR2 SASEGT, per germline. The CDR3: CASSPGPQETQYF. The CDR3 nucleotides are TGTGCCAGCAGTCCCGGGCCACAAGAGACCCAGTACTTC.

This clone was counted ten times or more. The CDR3 region has the DNA TGTGCCAGCAGCCCCGAGGGGGGCTACAATGAGCAGTTCTTC. Amino acids: CASSPEGGYNEQFF. The chain is built from TRBV12-3 or TRBV12-4 and TRBJ2-1, with D perhaps assigned TRBD1 or TRBD2 (6 bases each). Trimming stripped 6 bases from V and 3 bases from J, with 12 bases between. The length of the CDR3 is 14 residues.

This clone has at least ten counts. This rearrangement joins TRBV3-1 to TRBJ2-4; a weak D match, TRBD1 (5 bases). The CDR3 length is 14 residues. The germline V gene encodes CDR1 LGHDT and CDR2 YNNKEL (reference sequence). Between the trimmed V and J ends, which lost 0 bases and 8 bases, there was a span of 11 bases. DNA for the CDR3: TGTGCCAGCAGCCAAGATTTAGTACAGGACATTCAGTACTTC. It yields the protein CASSQDLVQDIQYF. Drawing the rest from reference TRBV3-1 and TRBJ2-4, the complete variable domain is DTAVSQTPKYLVTQMGNDKSIKCEQNLGHDTMYWYKQDSKKFLKIMFSYNNKELIINETVPNRFSPKSPDKAHLNLHINSLELGDSAVYFCASSQDLVQDIQYFGAGTRLSVL.